This T cell receptor beta chain came from a study of blood T cell repertoires in COVID-19. Overall study: Donors in the United States, Italy and Spain gave samples during acute or convalescent COVID-19.

The method was immunoSEQ multiplex PCR; TCRdb's version includes in-frame clones alone and lacks a portion of them. This table holds 250,000 to 300,000 clones, 88% found once. Germline lookup yields CDR1 SGHRS and CDR2 YFSETQ. The V end was cut by 4 bases, the J end by 5 bases, with 18 bases between. The CDR3 has 15 residues. The cohort comprised adults aged 18 to 89 years residing in approximately 25 US areas. Assignment of participants to cohorts was predicated upon participant-reported clinical history. Recovery meant two consecutive negative NP/OP PCR tests, professional clearance, or resolved symptoms.

The chain has TRBV5-1 and TRBJ2-5; D might be TRBD2 (6 bases). The sample consisted of PBMCs or T cells enriched from blood (not recorded which). This TCR was recovered from a woman under 40 who had recovered from COVID-19. The DNA of the CDR3 is TGCGCCAGCAGCCCGAGGACTAACCTCCGGGAGACCCAGTACTTC. Its protein is CASSPRTNLRETQYF.